Shown below are 16 T cell receptor beta chains from a single sample sequenced in a study of Ad26.COV2.S vaccination and SARS-CoV-2 variants. Treatment denoted: around 19 received Ad26.COV2.S at low or high dose, single or two shots; 5 received placebo; per-sample allocation not given. Sampling happened 63 days after the first vaccine or placebo injection. This table comes from immunoSEQ multiplex PCR, and its TCRdb copy is limited to in-frame clones, with some not included. The sample yields under 550,000 clones, around nine tenths seen once. Sequencing used peripheral blood, obtained in a trial of Ad26.COV2.S vaccine versus placebo. These TCRs come from a person aged 18 to 65 who received the Ad26.COV2.S COVID-19 vaccine or a placebo.

The chain uses TRBV7-2 and TRBJ1-1; D is uncertain. The CDR3 is 12 amino acids. With 1 base removed from V and 4 bases from J, the gap between germline ends came to 4 bases. In germline, CDR1 is SGHTA, CDR2 FQGNSA. The CDR3 loop reads CASSLGATEAFF. The CDR3 DNA reads as TGTGCCAGCAGCTTAGGGGCCACTGAAGCTTTCTTT.

The chain's CDR3 is CASRGDEKLFF. CDR3 DNA: TGTGCCAGCAGGGGGGATGAAAAACTGTTTTTT. This rearrangement joins TRBV28 to TRBJ1-4; a possible D gene is TRBD1 (5 bases). This CDR3 is built from 11 residues. The V and J ends lost 6 bases and 6 bases respectively, with 5 bases between them. CDR1 MDHEN and CDR2 SYDVKM come from the germline V gene. Variable domain in full (rest from reference TRBV28 and TRBJ1-4): DVKVTQSSRYLVKRTGEKVFLECVQDMDHENMFWYRQDPGLGLRLIYFSYDVKMKEKGDIPEGYSVSREKKERFSLILESASTNQTSMYLCASRGDEKLFFGSGTQLSVL.

The chain is built from TRBV6-5 and TRBJ1-2; no clear D gene. The CDR3 sequence is 13 residues long. V lost 8 bases, J lost 3 bases, and 13 bases lay in between. Germline CDR1 is MNHEY and CDR2 is SVGAGI. The CDR3 sequence: CASGPQRHYGYTF. The CDR3 region has the DNA TGTGCCAGCGGACCACAGAGACACTATGGCTACACCTTC.

A few counts support this clone. The chain uses TRBV3-1 (or the pseudogene TRBV3-2) and TRBJ1-3; weak D call: TRBD1 (5 bases). Germline V gives CDR1 LGHDT, CDR2 YNNKEL (reference sequence). The CDR3 is 14 residues long. V lost 1 base to trimming and J lost 4 bases, with 8 bases between them. CDR3 protein: CASSQGRGGNTIYF. In DNA, the CDR3 is TGTGCCAGCAGCCAAGGGAGGGGAGGAAACACCATATATTTT.

The genes are TRBV6-5 and TRBJ2-1; 9 nucleotides agree with TRBD1. The germline gives CDR1 MNHEY, CDR2 SVGAGI. The V gene end was trimmed by 8 bases and the J gene end by 6 bases; junction bases not matched to a gene: 11. This CDR3 has 15 amino acids. In nucleotides, the CDR3 is TGTGCCAGCCCTACCCCCGGGACAGGGCGCAATGAGCAGTTCTTC. The encoded protein is CASPTPGTGRNEQFF.

The V call is TRBV7-2, the J call TRBJ1-5; 9 positions match TRBD1. Germline lookup yields CDR1 SGHTA and CDR2 FQGNSA. The CDR3 covers 17 residues. J gave up 5 bases and V 5 bases, and 13 bases lay outside the gene matches. The CDR3 here is CASSPRPGQGMDQPQHF. The CDR3 DNA reads TGTGCCAGCAGCCCCCGCCCGGGACAGGGTATGGATCAGCCCCAGCATTTT.

Turning to this clone: At the DNA level, this CDR3 is encoded by other sequences in the same sample as well. The genes are TRBV28 and TRBJ1-5, with a tentative D call TRBD1 (6 bases). Germline-derived CDR1 and CDR2 are MDHEN and SYDVKM. The CDR3 has 15 amino acids. The ends were cut back, 3 bases at V and 2 bases at J, with 11 bases in the middle. For the CDR3, the DNA is TGTGCCAGCAGTTTGAGGGGGGGCGGCAATCAGCCCCAGCATTTT. Its translation: CASSLRGGGNQPQHF.

This clone was picked up a small number of times. This sequence joins TRBV7-9 and TRBJ1-1; D might be TRBD1 (5 bases). The CDR3 has 13 residues. The V end lost 0 bases, the J end lost 3 bases, and 5 bases lay between the germline ends. The V gene's germline CDR1 is SEHNR and CDR2 FQNEAQ (reference sequence). The CDR3 coding sequence is TGTGCCAGCAGCTTAGCAGGGGACACTGAAGCTTTCTTT. Translated: CASSLAGDTEAFF.

This chain links TRBV3-1 (or the pseudogene TRBV3-2) with TRBJ2-7; TRBD1 agrees at 9 bases. With V trimmed by 1 base and J by 0 bases, 1 base remained unmatched. CDR1 and CDR2 (germline): LGHDT, YNNKEL (reference sequence). The CDR3 runs 15 residues. CDR3 loop: CASSQAGQGSYEQYF. The CDR3 DNA follows: TGTGCCAGCAGCCAAGCGGGACAGGGCTCCTACGAGCAGTACTTC.

This clone was seen ten or more times. This rearrangement joins TRBV28 to TRBJ1-1, with TRBD1 as a possible D gene (5 bases). Trimming pared 6 bases from V and 3 bases from J, leaving 20 bases between. CDR3 size: 16 residues. Germline-derived CDR1 and CDR2 are MDHEN and SYDVKM. The CDR3 reads CASSPLWGRDDTEAFF. The DNA for the CDR3 is TGTGCCAGCAGCCCTCTATGGGGGAGGGATGACACTGAAGCTTTCTTT.

The chain carries TRBV3-1 (or the pseudogene TRBV3-2) and TRBJ1-6; D is ambiguous. V gave up 0 bases and J gave up 7 bases, with 4 bases separating them. Germline CDR1 reads LGHDT; CDR2 reads YNNKEL (reference sequence). The CDR3 extends over 13 amino acids. CDR3 amino acids: CASSQEPNSPLHF. CDR3 nucleotides: TGTGCCAGCAGCCAAGAGCCCAATTCACCCCTCCACTTT.

This clone was observed once. The rearrangement joins TRBV5-4 to TRBJ2-4; 9 bases match TRBD1. CDR3 length: 18 amino acids. Looked up from germline, CDR1 is SGHNT and CDR2 is YYREEE (reference sequence). V dropped 2 bases and J dropped 3; count of bases not matched to a gene: 12. CDR3 region: CASSFLLTGGSFKNIQYF. The CDR3 bases are TGTGCCAGCAGCTTCCTATTAACAGGGGGCAGCTTCAAAAACATTCAGTACTTC.

The chain joins TRBV7-3 to TRBJ2-3, with D perhaps TRBD2 (5 bases). Trimming stripped 0 bases from V and 2 bases from J, with 9 bases between. CDR3 length equals 15 residues. CDR1 and CDR2 from the germline V gene are SGHTA and FQGTGA. CDR3 in amino acids: CASSLTSGHTDTQYF. CDR3 bases: TGTGCCAGCAGCTTAACCAGCGGTCACACAGATACGCAGTATTTT.

V and J are TRBV4-1 and TRBJ1-4, with 7 bases identical to TRBD1. The V gene's germline CDR1 is MGHRA and CDR2 YSYEKL. The CDR3 spans 15 residues. Trimming removed 3 bases from V and 7 bases from J; junction bases left unmatched: 8. CDR3 residues: CASSQQGVLSEKLFF. The CDR3 DNA is TGCGCCAGCAGCCAGCAGGGGGTGCTTTCTGAAAAACTGTTTTTT.

This chain links TRBV2 with TRBJ2-7; 8 nucleotides align to TRBD1. Per germline, CDR1 SNHLY and CDR2 FYNNEI. Germline trimming cut 11 bases from V and 0 bases from J; bases unmatched to any gene: 3. This CDR3 is 12 amino acids long. The DNA of the CDR3 is TGTGCCGGTGGACAGGGCTCCTACGAGCAGTACTTC. Protein: CAGGQGSYEQYF. The entire variable domain, with the rest obtained from reference TRBV2 and TRBJ2-7, is as follows: EPEVTQTPSHQVTQMGQEVILRCVPISNHLYFYWYRQILGQKVEFLVSFYNNEISEKSEIFDDQFSVERPDGSNFTLKIRSTKLEDSAMYFCAGGQGSYEQYFGPGTRLTVT.

V and J are TRBV7-8 and TRBJ2-7; D is perhaps TRBD2 (5 bases). This CDR3 is built from 13 residues. Trimming cost V 3 bases and J 3 bases, with 9 bases left between them. Germline CDR1 reads SGHVS; CDR2 reads FQNEAQ. The DNA for the CDR3 is TGTGCCAGCAGCTTGGAGGTTCGCTACGAGCAGTACTTC. Translating gives CASSLEVRYEQYF. The entire variable domain, with the rest obtained from reference TRBV7-8 and TRBJ2-7, is as follows: GAGVSQSPRYKVAKRGQDVALRCDPISGHVSLFWYQQALGQGPEFLTYFQNEAQLDKSGLPSDRFFAERPEGSVSTLKIQRTQQEDSAVYLCASSLEVRYEQYFGPGTRLTVT.